This T cell receptor (beta chain) is from a study of cytomegalovirus exposure and HLA in healthy donors. Notes on the study in general: CMV antigen specificity was confirmed in vitro for three CMV-associated chains. A list of roughly 160 TCR beta chains associated with cytomegalovirus was given. The majority of TCR sequences were rare, yet some public TCRs appeared in many donors.

A note on this clone: The antigen remains unidentified.

The donors were members of the validation cohort comprising over a hundred subjects, separate from the roughly 730-subject first cohort. Some clones are missing from TCRdb's copy, which holds only in-frame ones; the method was immunoSEQ multiplex PCR. The sample lists 110,000 to 150,000 clones, roughly nine tenths seen once, with around 9% in the top ten. The CDR3 spans 17 residues. Germline CDR1 and CDR2: MDHEN and SYDVKM. V was shortened by 4 bases and J by 3 bases, with 16 bases between the two germline ends. Material: PBMCs. The chain is built from TRBV28 and TRBJ2-6, with D perhaps matching TRBD2 (6 bases). This TCR was sampled from a woman aged 18 to 35 in good health and CMV-seropositive. CDR3: CASSSPLLAGGANVLTF. In DNA form, the CDR3 reads TGTGCCAGCAGTTCCCCCCTACTAGCTGGTGGGGCCAACGTCCTGACTTTC.